These 8 T cell receptor beta chains were sequenced from one sample in a study of control samples from healthy donors and cancer patients. Sequencing used immunoSEQ multiplex PCR; TCRdb keeps in-frame clones, though not all of them. The sample holds under 150,000 clones; about nine tenths are singletons and the top ten take 3% to 4%. Sequencing was performed on blood. These receptors were taken from a man aged 35-49 years in good health.

This clone was observed a single time. The chain recombines TRBV29-1 with TRBJ2-3, with 7 bases fitting TRBD2. The J segment lost 3 bases and the V segment lost 5 bases, leaving 11 bases of the junction unmatched. CDR1 and CDR2 from the germline V gene are SQVTM and ANQGSEA. This CDR3 contains 15 residues. CDR3 sequence reads: CSVHEQRGRTDTQYF. CDR3 coding DNA: TGCAGCGTTCACGAGCAGCGGGGTAGGACAGATACGCAGTATTTT.

The rearrangement uses TRBV30 and TRBJ2-3; 7 bases match TRBD2. The germline gives CDR1 GTSNPN, CDR2 SVGIG (reference sequence). The CDR3 consists of 13 residues. J was trimmed by 2 bases and V by 3 bases; bases with no gene match: 2. The CDR3 DNA is TGTGCCTGGAGCCGGGGGGTCACAGATACGCAGTATTTT. This codes for CAWSRGVTDTQYF.

The J gene is TRBJ1-6, the V gene TRBV7-9; perhaps TRBD1 as D (6 bases). This CDR3 spans 12 amino acids. V was pared by 2 bases and J by 11 bases, with 7 bases between. CDR1 and CDR2 (germline): SEHNR, FQNEAQ (reference sequence). The DNA of the CDR3 is TGTGCCAGCAGCTTACGGGGGCCACCCCTCCACTTT. Its protein product is CASSLRGPPLHF.

The V and J genes are TRBV5-1 and TRBJ2-7; D perhaps matches TRBD1 (6 bases). This CDR3 contains 14 residues. Germline lookup yields CDR1 SGHRS and CDR2 YFSETQ. Trimming stripped 3 bases from V and 3 bases from J, with 13 bases between. CDR3 coding DNA: TGCGCCAGCAGCTCGGGACATCGAAACTACGAGCAGTACTTC. This codes for CASSSGHRNYEQYF.

This rearrangement joins TRBV20-1 to TRBJ2-1, with unresolved D. CDR1 and CDR2 (germline): DFQATT, SNEGSKA (reference sequence). The CDR3 has 11 residues. V was cut by 7 bases and J by 8 bases, with 12 bases left in between. CDR3 amino acids: CSGGQSDEQFF. CDR3 nucleotide sequence: TGCAGTGGTGGGCAGTCGGATGAGCAGTTCTTC.

In its sample, this clone was seen once. V is TRBV12-5 and J is TRBJ1-3; D unclear. CDR1 is LGHNT and CDR2 is FRNRAP in the germline V gene. V dropped 2 bases and J dropped 0 bases, with 11 bases sitting between them. The CDR3 is 16 amino acids. The CDR3 protein is CASGLRVTDSGNTIYF. The CDR3 nucleotides read TGTGCTAGTGGTTTGAGGGTAACCGACTCTGGAAACACCATATATTTT.

The chain employs TRBV5-4 and TRBJ2-6; D possibly uses TRBD1 or TRBD2 (5 bases each). The CDR3 sequence is 19 residues long. Germline CDR1 is SGHNT and CDR2 is YYREEE (reference sequence). V dropped 1 base and J dropped 0 bases, with 17 bases sitting between them. The CDR3 loop is CASSLLRGAESSGANVLTF. CDR3 sequence (DNA): TGTGCCAGCAGCTTGTTGCGAGGGGCCGAGAGCTCTGGGGCCAACGTCCTGACTTTC. The full variable domain, in which reference TRBV5-4 and TRBJ2-6 provide the parts outside the CDR3, is ETGVTQSPTHLIKTRGQQVTLRCSSQSGHNTVSWYQQALGQGPQFIFQYYREEENGRGNFPPRFSGLQFPNYSSELNVNALELDDSALYLCASSLLRGAESSGANVLTFGAGSRLTVL.

As concerns this clone: Its ends do not fully match the called genes, so a read error is possible. The V call is TRBV12-3 or TRBV12-4, the J call TRBJ2-1; no clear D gene. The CDR3 spans 13 residues. CDR3 region: CASRPQTYNGQFF. Written as DNA, the CDR3 is TGTGCCAGCAGACCACAGACCTACAATGGGCAGTTCTTC.